This TCR beta chain is drawn from a study of blood T cell repertoires in COVID-19. About the research overall: COVID-19 samples, acute and convalescent, were from the United States, Italy and Spain. PBMCs, B-cell-depleted T cells, or T cells were the source of the cDNA or gDNA that made up the material.

Patients of the Seattle cohort, enrolled during active infection, were followed longitudinally. Original methodology: Cell counts per sample came from amplifying reference gene primers. The data were produced by immunoSEQ multiplex PCR, yet TCRdb's version contains in-frame clones alone and is incomplete. That table supplies the V and J calls and clone size; D and trimming were determined from the DNA. The sample records tens of thousands of clones, about 83% being singletons. This TCR came from a man in his forties or fifties with COVID-19, enrolled during active disease. Sequenced sample: peripheral blood.

The CDR3 sequence: CASSVVRDTGELFF. CDR3 bases: TGTGCCAGCAGCGTAGTTCGGGACACCGGGGAGCTGTTTTTT. The chain recombines TRBV9 with TRBJ2-2; D unclear. Looked up from germline, CDR1 is SGDLS and CDR2 is YYNGEE. V gave up 0 bases and J gave up 3 bases, with 6 bases separating them. This CDR3 spans 14 amino acids.